The table lists the clone carrying this TCR beta chain with a count of one. The antigen is not known. The investigators introduced synthetic TCR analog templates into each PCR as spikes. Data came from immunoSEQ multiplex PCR; TCRdb stores just in-frame clones and leaves some out. The data hold nearly 50,000 clones, with about 82% observed a single time. The sample belongs to a study of PD-L1 blockade in urothelial cancer. Study context: Patients began atezolizumab, 1,200 mg intravenously every 3 weeks, around 2014. Study-level results: Greater 3-week expansion of tumor-associated blood clones was recorded for durable-benefit patients.

Sample time point: peripheral blood 6 weeks after treatment start. Individual patients had between 1 and 8 samples, taken pretreatment and on-treatment. Losses at the gene ends were 5 bases for V and 0 bases for J; bases not matched to a gene: 9. The CDR3 is 16 amino acids. CDR1 is MDHEN, CDR2 SYDVKM, per germline. This sequence joins TRBV28 and TRBJ2-5, with TRBD2 matching over 7 bases. The sequence derives from an older man with urothelial cancer. Source: PBMCs, taken around atezolizumab (anti-PD-L1) treatment. This CDR3 is CASSPVGRENQETQYF. Here the CDR3 DNA reads TGTGCCAGCAGTCCGGTGGGGCGGGAGAACCAAGAGACCCAGTACTTC.